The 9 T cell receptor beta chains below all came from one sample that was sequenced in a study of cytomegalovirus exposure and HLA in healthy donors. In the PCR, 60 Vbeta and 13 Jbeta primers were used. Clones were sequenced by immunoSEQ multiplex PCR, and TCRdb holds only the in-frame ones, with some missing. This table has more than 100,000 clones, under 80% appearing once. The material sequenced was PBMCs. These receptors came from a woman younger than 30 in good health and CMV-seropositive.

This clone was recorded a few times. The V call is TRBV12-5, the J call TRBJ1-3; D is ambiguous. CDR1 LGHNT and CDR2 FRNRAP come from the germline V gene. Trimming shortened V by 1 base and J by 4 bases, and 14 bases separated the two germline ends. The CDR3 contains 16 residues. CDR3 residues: CASGLGTRGSGNTIYF. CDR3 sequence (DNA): TGTGCTAGTGGTTTGGGCACGCGAGGGTCCGGAAACACCATATATTTT.

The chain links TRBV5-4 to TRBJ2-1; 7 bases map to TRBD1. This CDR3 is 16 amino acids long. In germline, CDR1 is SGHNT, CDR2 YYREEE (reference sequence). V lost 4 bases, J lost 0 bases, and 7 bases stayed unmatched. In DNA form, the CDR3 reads TGTGCCAGCAGCCCGACAGGGACGCGCTCCTACAATGAGCAGTTCTTC. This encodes CASSPTGTRSYNEQFF.

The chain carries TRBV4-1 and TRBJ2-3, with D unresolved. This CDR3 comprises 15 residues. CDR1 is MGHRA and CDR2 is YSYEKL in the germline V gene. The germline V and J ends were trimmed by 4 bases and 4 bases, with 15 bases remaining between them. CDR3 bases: TGCGCCAGCAGCCTACGACTGAGTAGTTCAGATACGCAGTATTTT. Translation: CASSLRLSSSDTQYF.

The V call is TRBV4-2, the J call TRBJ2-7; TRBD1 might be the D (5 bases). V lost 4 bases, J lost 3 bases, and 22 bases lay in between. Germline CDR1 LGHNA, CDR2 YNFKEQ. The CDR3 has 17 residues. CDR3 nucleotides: TGTGCCAGCAGCCCGGCCCGAATGGACAAAACAAACTACGAGCAGTACTTC. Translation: CASSPARMDKTNYEQYF.

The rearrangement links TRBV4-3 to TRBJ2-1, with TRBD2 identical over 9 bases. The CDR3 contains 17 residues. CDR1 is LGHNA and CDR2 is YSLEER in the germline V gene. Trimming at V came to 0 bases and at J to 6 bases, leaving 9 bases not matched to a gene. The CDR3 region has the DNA TGCGCCAGCAGCCAAGATCCCCGGACTAGCGCGAGCAATGAGCAGTTCTTC. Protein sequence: CASSQDPRTSASNEQFF.

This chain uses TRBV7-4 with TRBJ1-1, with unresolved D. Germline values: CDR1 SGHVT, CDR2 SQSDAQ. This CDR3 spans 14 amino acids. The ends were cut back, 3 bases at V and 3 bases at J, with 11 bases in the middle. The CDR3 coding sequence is TGTGCCAGCAGCTTCCGCCATATAGACACTGAAGCTTTCTTT. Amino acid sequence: CASSFRHIDTEAFF. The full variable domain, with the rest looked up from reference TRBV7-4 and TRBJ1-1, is GAGVSQSPRYKVAKRGRDVALRCDSISGHVTLYWYRQTLGQGSEVLTYSQSDAQRDKSGRPSGRFSAERPERSVSTLKIQRTEQGDSAVYLCASSFRHIDTEAFFGQGTRLTVV.

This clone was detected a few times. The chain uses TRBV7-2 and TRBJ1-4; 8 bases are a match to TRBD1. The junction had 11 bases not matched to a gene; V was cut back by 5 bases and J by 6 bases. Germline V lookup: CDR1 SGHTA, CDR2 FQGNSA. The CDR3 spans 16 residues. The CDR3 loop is CASSADREGIYEKLFF. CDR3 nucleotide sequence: TGTGCCAGCAGCGCGGACAGGGAAGGAATTTATGAAAAACTGTTTTTT.

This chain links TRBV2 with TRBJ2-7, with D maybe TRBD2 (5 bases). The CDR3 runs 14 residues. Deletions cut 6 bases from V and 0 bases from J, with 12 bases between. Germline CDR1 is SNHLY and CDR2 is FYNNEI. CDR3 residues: CASRETGNSYEQYF. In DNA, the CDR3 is TGTGCCAGCAGAGAAACGGGGAACTCCTACGAGCAGTACTTC. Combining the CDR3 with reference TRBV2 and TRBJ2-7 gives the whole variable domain EPEVTQTPSHQVTQMGQEVILRCVPISNHLYFYWYRQILGQKVEFLVSFYNNEISEKSEIFDDQFSVERPDGSNFTLKIRSTKLEDSAMYFCASRETGNSYEQYFGPGTRLTVT.

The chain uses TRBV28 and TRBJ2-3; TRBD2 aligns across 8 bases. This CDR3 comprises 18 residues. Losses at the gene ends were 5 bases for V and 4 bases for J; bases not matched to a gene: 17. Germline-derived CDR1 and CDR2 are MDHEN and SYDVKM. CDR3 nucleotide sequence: TGTGCCAGCAGTCTCGAGCTTAGTCTAGCGGGTCCGCCAGATACGCAGTATTTT. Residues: CASSLELSLAGPPDTQYF.